The 5 T cell receptor beta chains below come from one sample, sequenced in a study of shared clonotypes between healthy human individuals (dated by TCRdb to about 2020). Receptors were amplified or captured by the immunoSEQ multiplex PCR assay. TCRdb obtained this table from immuneACCESS and retained in-frame rearrangements with V and J assigned. These tables miss some clones; where compared with another copy, unresolved V genes account for less than half of the shortfall, and the remainder is unexplained. The sample table records under 2.5 million clones; approximately 90% of these occur just once. The ten most abundant clones make up 0.3% to 0.45% of the sample. Material for sequencing was naive CD4+ T cells from PBMCs. Taken with the paper, the label for cell subset or site translates to: CD45RA+ positively selected. Source of these receptors: a man aged 18 to 30 in good health. Some clones in this sample may be carry-over from other donors' samples.

The J gene is TRBJ1-1, the V gene TRBV5-6, with D possibly being TRBD1 (6 bases). CDR1 and CDR2 (germline): SGHDT, YYEEEE. Trimming took off 2 bases at V and 0 bases at J, with 8 bases between the two ends. The CDR3 is 14 amino acids. In nucleotides, the CDR3 is TGTGCCAGCAGCTTCCGACAGGTGAACACTGAAGCTTTCTTT. Protein: CASSFRQVNTEAFF.

The V call is TRBV5-4, the J call TRBJ1-3; D ambiguous. CDR1 is SGHNT and CDR2 is YYREEE in the germline V gene (reference sequence). The V end was cut by 4 bases, the J end by 0 bases, with 8 bases between. The CDR3 spans 14 residues. In nucleotides, the CDR3 is TGTGCCAGCAGCCCATCAAGCTCTGGAAACACCATATATTTT. Protein sequence: CASSPSSSGNTIYF. The complete variable domain, with remaining parts taken from reference TRBV5-4 and TRBJ1-3, reads ETGVTQSPTHLIKTRGQQVTLRCSSQSGHNTVSWYQQALGQGPQFIFQYYREEENGRGNFPPRFSGLQFPNYSSELNVNALELDDSALYLCASSPSSSGNTIYFGEGSWLTVV.

This rearrangement joins TRBV28 to TRBJ1-5; maybe TRBD1 (5 bases). This CDR3 has 16 amino acids. Germline loops: CDR1 MDHEN, CDR2 SYDVKM. Trimming left V 7 bases short and J 1 base short, with 17 bases between. This chain's CDR3 is CASILGGTLSNQPQHF. Here the CDR3 DNA reads TGTGCCAGCATTCTCGGGGGGACGTTGAGCAATCAGCCCCAGCATTTT.

V gene TRBV7-9 combines with J gene TRBJ2-6; D is perhaps TRBD1 (6 bases). V lost 5 bases and J 0 bases, leaving 8 bases between the germline ends. In germline, CDR1 is SEHNR, CDR2 FQNEAQ (reference sequence). The CDR3 covers 15 residues. The CDR3 sequence is CASSGDISGANVLTF. In DNA, the CDR3 is TGTGCCAGCAGCGGGGACATCTCTGGGGCCAACGTCCTGACTTTC.

The chain employs TRBV5-1 and TRBJ2-1; 15 bases align to TRBD2. In germline, CDR1 is SGHRS, CDR2 YFSETQ. The CDR3 loop spans 18 amino acids. V dropped 1 base and J dropped 8; count of bases not matched to a gene: 10. CDR3 in DNA: TGCGCCAGCAGCTTGTGGCGGACTAGCGGGGGGGCGAGCGATGAGCAGTTCTTC. This codes for CASSLWRTSGGASDEQFF.